A selection of T cell receptor beta chains follows, all from one sample in a study of T cell responses to AZD1222 COVID-19 vaccine. Here immunoSEQ multiplex PCR was the method, and the copy in TCRdb shows in-frame clones only, minus some. The sample yields 20,000 to 25,000 clones, less than 85% seen once. Here the sequenced sample was peripheral blood, taken on day 0 of AZD1222 vaccination. The receptor source for this set is an adult in good health. Each CDR3 is given with its conserved first and last residue. A D gene is named only where the DNA matches it firmly. Clone size, where shown, is once, few, many, or a class for clones that have expanded.

v_call,j_call,d_call,clone_size,cdr3_aa,cdr3_nt
TRBV7-8,TRBJ1-1,.,.,CASSFSNTEAFF,TGTGCCAGCAGCTTCAGTAACACTGAAGCTTTCTTT
TRBV11-2,TRBJ2-7,.,.,CASSLAIGQLSYEQYF,TGTGCCAGCAGCTTAGCTATCGGACAGTTATCCTACGAGCAGTACTTC
TRBV6-5,TRBJ1-5,.,.,CASSLQGTDSNQPQHF,TGTGCCAGCAGTTTGCAGGGAACAGATAGCAATCAGCCCCAGCATTTT
TRBV2,TRBJ2-1,.,.,CASSEQSIDEQFF,TGTGCCAGCAGCGAACAGTCGATCGATGAGCAGTTCTTC
TRBV29-1,TRBJ1-1,TRBD1,.,CSVGLQGATEAFF,TGCAGCGTTGGGTTGCAGGGGGCCACTGAAGCTTTCTTT
TRBV30,TRBJ2-7,TRBD1,few,CAWSSGRGIEQYF,TGTGCCTGGAGTTCTGGCAGGGGGATCGAGCAGTACTTC
TRBV28,TRBJ2-1,TRBD2,.,CASSGIAGGQNYNEQFF,TGTGCCAGCAGCGGGATAGCGGGAGGGCAAAACTACAATGAGCAGTTCTTC
TRBV20-1,TRBJ2-2,TRBD1,.,CSASSDRGISGELFF,TGCAGTGCTAGTTCCGACAGGGGAATTTCCGGGGAGCTGTTTTTT
TRBV5-6,TRBJ1-3,.,few,CASSSYSSSGNTIYF,TGTGCCAGCAGCTCATACTCAAGCTCTGGAAACACCATATATTTT
TRBV28,TRBJ2-7,.,.,CASSFDSSDSSYEQYF,TGTGCCAGCAGTTTCGATAGTTCAGACAGCAGCTACGAGCAGTACTTC
TRBV19,TRBJ1-5,.,.,CASSSLTMGSGNQPQHF,TGTGCCAGTAGTTCTCTGACAATGGGATCGGGCAATCAGCCCCAGCATTTT
TRBV5-6,TRBJ2-1,TRBD2,.,CASSLAGLAERYNEQFF,TGTGCCAGCAGCTTGGCCGGGCTAGCGGAGAGGTACAATGAGCAGTTCTTC
TRBV3-1/TRBV3-2,TRBJ1-4,TRBD1,.,CASSRRQGWEKLFF,TGTGCCAGCAGCCGGCGACAGGGTTGGGAAAAACTGTTTTTT
TRBV2,TRBJ1-2,.,.,CASSRPGRQRYTF,TGTGCCAGCAGCCGACCGGGACGGCAAAGGTACACCTTC
TRBV5-5,TRBJ1-2,.,.,CASSLAGGDGYTF,TGTGCCAGCAGCCTGGCGGGGGGCGATGGCTACACCTTC
TRBV7-8,TRBJ2-7,.,.,CASSTRQLSYEQYF,TGTGCCAGCAGCACTCGACAGCTCTCCTACGAGCAGTACTTC
TRBV28,TRBJ2-3,TRBD2,.,CASSFILAGGKDTQYF,TGTGCCAGCAGTTTTATACTAGCGGGGGGTAAAGATACGCAGTATTTT
TRBV24-1,TRBJ2-7,.,.,CATSDPPETRYEQYF,TGTGCCACCAGTGATCCCCCCGAGACCCGCTACGAGCAGTACTTC
TRBV5-3,TRBJ2-3,TRBD2,.,CARSLGLGTSGSTDTQYF,TGTGCCAGAAGCTTGGGGTTGGGGACTAGCGGGAGCACAGATACGCAGTATTTT
TRBV28,TRBJ1-2,TRBD1,.,CATKSGGANRGYTF,TGTGCCACCAAATCAGGGGGCGCGAACCGCGGCTACACCTTC
TRBV12-3/TRBV12-4,TRBJ2-7,.,.,CASSLRISYEQYF,TGTGCCAGCAGTTTGAGGATAAGCTACGAGCAGTACTTC
TRBV6-2/TRBV6-3,TRBJ2-7,.,few,CASSYSYEGSSSYEQYF,TGTGCCAGCAGTTACTCGTATGAGGGTTCGAGCTCCTACGAGCAGTACTTC
TRBV7-9,TRBJ1-3,.,.,CASSQQAGVSGNTIYF,TGTGCCAGCAGCCAACAGGCGGGGGTCTCTGGAAACACCATATATTTT
TRBV6-5,TRBJ2-7,.,.,CASSPGTREYEQYF,TGTGCCAGCAGTCCCGGGACTCGTGAATACGAGCAGTACTTC
TRBV10-3,TRBJ2-4,TRBD2,.,CAISDSSGRSNIQYF,TGTGCCATCAGTGATTCGAGCGGGAGATCAAACATTCAGTACTTC
TRBV7-2,TRBJ1-3,.,.,CASSFGISNGNTIYF,TGTGCCAGCAGCTTCGGGATCTCGAATGGAAACACCATATATTTT
TRBV20-1,TRBJ2-3,.,.,CSASLQDTQYF,TGCAGTGCTAGCTTACAGGATACGCAGTATTTT
TRBV12-3/TRBV12-4,TRBJ2-1,.,.,CASSRQEYEQFF,TGTGCCAGCAGTAGACAGGAATACGAGCAGTTCTTC
TRBV7-9,TRBJ1-2,.,few,CASSLVGTQISGYTF,TGTGCCAGCAGCTTAGTAGGGACGCAGATAAGTGGCTACACCTTC
TRBV24-1,TRBJ2-1,.,.,CATSDWSTESSYNEQFF,TGTGCCACCAGTGATTGGTCGACAGAGAGCTCCTACAATGAGCAGTTCTTC
TRBV6-5,TRBJ2-7,.,.,CASSIREGSEQYF,TGTGCCAGCTCTATCCGGGAAGGGAGCGAGCAGTACTTC
TRBV7-2,TRBJ1-5,TRBD1,once,CASSLSARGLQPQHF,TGTGCCAGCAGCTTATCGGCTAGGGGGCTTCAGCCCCAGCATTTT
TRBV28,TRBJ2-7,.,.,CASSSPAQDSSEQYF,TGTGCCAGCAGTTCCCCAGCGCAAGATTCGTCCGAGCAGTACTTC
TRBV2,TRBJ1-1,TRBD1,.,CASSLTGANTEAFF,TGTGCCAGCAGTTTAACAGGGGCGAACACTGAAGCTTTCTTT
TRBV19,TRBJ2-7,.,.,CASSPSPGTPGSYEQYF,TGTGCCAGTAGTCCCTCTCCCGGGACACCTGGTTCCTACGAGCAGTACTTC
TRBV2,TRBJ2-3,TRBD1,.,CASETGFETDTQYF,TGTGCCAGCGAGACAGGGTTTGAGACAGATACGCAGTATTTT
TRBV18,TRBJ1-6,.,.,CASSPAAGRNSPLHF,TGTGCCAGCTCACCAGCGGCAGGGCGGAATTCACCCCTCCACTTT
TRBV7-2,TRBJ2-7,.,.,CASRQTGWGMPNYEQYF,TGTGCCAGCAGACAAACAGGGTGGGGGATGCCGAACTACGAGCAGTACTTC
TRBV27,TRBJ2-7,.,.,CASSPRAVYEQYF,TGTGCCAGCAGTCCCCGGGCGGTCTACGAGCAGTACTTC
TRBV6-6,TRBJ2-5,.,.,CASSLTVGGGARETQYF,TGTGCCAGCAGTCTGACTGTAGGAGGGGGGGCTCGCGAGACCCAGTACTTC
TRBV7-9,TRBJ2-5,TRBD2,.,CASSFPGGATETQYF,TGTGCCAGCAGCTTTCCCGGGGGGGCGACGGAGACCCAGTACTTC
TRBV15,TRBJ2-5,.,.,CATSSRRRETQYF,TGTGCCACCAGCAGTAGGCGCAGGGAGACCCAGTACTTC
TRBV7-8,TRBJ2-3,.,.,CASSLPPLGADTQYF,TGTGCCAGCAGCTTACCCCCGTTGGGGGCAGATACGCAGTATTTT
TRBV14,TRBJ2-7,.,few,CASSQGIEGVEQYF,TGTGCCAGCAGCCAAGGTATAGAAGGGGTTGAGCAGTACTTC
TRBV7-8,TRBJ2-5,TRBD2,.,CASSSGRAGVRETQYF,TGTGCCAGCAGCTCGGGGAGAGCGGGAGTGAGGGAGACCCAGTACTTC
TRBV7-2,TRBJ1-1,TRBD1,.,CASSPQGDTEAFF,TGTGCCAGCAGCCCCCAGGGGGACACTGAAGCTTTCTTT
TRBV5-1,TRBJ2-6,.,.,CASSLGYSSSGANVLTF,TGCGCCAGCAGCTTGGGATACTCTAGCTCTGGGGCCAACGTCCTGACTTTC
TRBV4-3,TRBJ2-7,TRBD2,.,CASSQDTVGLAGGSYEQYF,TGCGCCAGCAGCCAAGATACGGTAGGACTAGCGGGAGGATCCTACGAGCAGTACTTC
TRBV28,TRBJ2-2,TRBD2,.,CASSRTSIGELFF,TGTGCCAGCAGCCGGACTAGCATCGGGGAGCTGTTTTTT
TRBV24-1,TRBJ2-1,.,.,CATSDLGYLTEQFF,TGTGCCACCAGTGATTTGGGATATCTGACGGAGCAGTTCTTC
TRBV10-2,TRBJ1-2,TRBD1,.,CASKDRGFGYTF,TGCGCCAGCAAGGACAGGGGGTTTGGCTACACCTTC
TRBV7-8,TRBJ1-2,TRBD1,few,CASSLSGQGDVGGYTF,TGTGCCAGCAGCTTATCCGGACAGGGCGATGTCGGTGGCTACACCTTC
TRBV5-1,TRBJ2-2,.,.,CASSSGTQDRGELFF,TGCGCCAGCAGCTCCGGGACTCAGGACCGCGGGGAGCTGTTTTTT
TRBV19,TRBJ2-7,TRBD2,.,CAISGRVREQYF,TGTGCCATATCGGGGAGGGTGAGAGAGCAGTACTTC
TRBV9,TRBJ1-4,TRBD1,.,CASSTDGTGYRKLFF,TGTGCCAGCAGCACGGACGGGACAGGGTATCGAAAACTGTTTTTT